A selection of T cell receptor beta chains follows, all from one sample in a study of blood T cell repertoires in COVID-19. Measured with immunoSEQ multiplex PCR; TCRdb has only the in-frame clones, and not every one. This repertoire shows some 46,000 clones, about 87% found once; its top ten account for around 8%. The sequencing input was peripheral blood. The receptors shown here come from a man between 50 and 59 years old with acute or convalescent COVID-19. Both conserved end residues are part of each CDR3. A D gene is named only where the DNA matches it firmly. Clone size is shown for a subset of rows, as once, few, many or a class of expanded clone.

V gene: TRBV5-1; clone size: NA; J gene: TRBJ2-7; D gene: NA; CDR3 protein: CASSLVGGGDHEQYF; CDR3 DNA: TGCGCCAGCAGCTTGGTAGGGGGAGGGGACCACGAGCAGTACTTC
V gene: TRBV28; clone size: NA; J gene: TRBJ1-2; D gene: NA; CDR3 protein: CASSLSGPNYGYTF; CDR3 DNA: TGTGCCAGCAGTTTATCAGGCCCGAACTATGGCTACACCTTC
V gene: TRBV27; clone size: NA; J gene: TRBJ2-7; D gene: NA; CDR3 protein: CASSSNGAVWYEQYF; CDR3 DNA: TGTGCCAGCAGCTCTAATGGGGCAGTTTGGTACGAGCAGTACTTC
V gene: TRBV11-2; clone size: NA; J gene: TRBJ2-1; D gene: TRBD2; CDR3 protein: CASSTGSGAQNEQFF; CDR3 DNA: TGTGCCAGCAGCACAGGTAGCGGGGCCCAGAATGAGCAGTTCTTC
V gene: TRBV7-3; clone size: NA; J gene: TRBJ1-2; D gene: TRBD1; CDR3 protein: CASSLKGQGSRPDGYTF; CDR3 DNA: TGTGCCAGCAGCTTAAAAGGACAGGGATCACGCCCGGATGGCTACACCTTC
V gene: TRBV12-5; clone size: NA; J gene: TRBJ1-5; D gene: TRBD1; CDR3 protein: CASATTGGQPQHF; CDR3 DNA: TGTGCTAGTGCTACGACAGGGGGACAGCCCCAGCATTTT
V gene: TRBV28; clone size: NA; J gene: TRBJ1-1; D gene: NA; CDR3 protein: CASSFGAGARWAFF; CDR3 DNA: TGTGCCAGCAGCTTTGGAGCGGGAGCTCGGTGGGCTTTCTTT
V gene: TRBV20-1; clone size: few; J gene: TRBJ1-4; D gene: NA; CDR3 protein: CSASSRGPLEKLFF; CDR3 DNA: TGCAGTGCTAGTTCCCGAGGGCCCCTTGAAAAACTGTTTTTT
V gene: TRBV5-4; clone size: NA; J gene: TRBJ2-2; D gene: NA; CDR3 protein: CASSLSTAGTGELFF; CDR3 DNA: TGTGCCAGCAGCTTGTCTACAGCCGGCACCGGGGAGCTGTTTTTT
V gene: TRBV6-5; clone size: NA; J gene: TRBJ1-2; D gene: NA; CDR3 protein: CASANFDGYTF; CDR3 DNA: TGTGCCAGCGCTAACTTTGATGGCTACACCTTC
V gene: TRBV12-5; clone size: NA; J gene: TRBJ2-7; D gene: NA; CDR3 protein: CASGSSIITGHPTEQYF; CDR3 DNA: TGTGCTAGTGGTTCCTCGATAATCACGGGACACCCAACGGAGCAGTACTTC
V gene: TRBV4-2; clone size: NA; J gene: TRBJ1-6; D gene: NA; CDR3 protein: CASSQESSGSPLHF; CDR3 DNA: TGTGCCAGCAGCCAAGAGAGTTCGGGTTCACCCCTCCACTTT
V gene: TRBV27; clone size: NA; J gene: TRBJ2-2; D gene: TRBD2; CDR3 protein: CASSSRPRSGGDYGYTGELFF; CDR3 DNA: TGTGCCAGCAGTTCCCGCCCTCGTAGCGGGGGGGACTACGGGTACACCGGGGAGCTGTTTTTT
V gene: TRBV7-9; clone size: NA; J gene: TRBJ2-5; D gene: NA; CDR3 protein: CASSLNSQETQYF; CDR3 DNA: TGTGCCAGCAGCTTAAACAGCCAAGAGACCCAGTACTTC
V gene: TRBV11-2; clone size: NA; J gene: TRBJ2-1; D gene: TRBD2; CDR3 protein: CASSLNPSGRAGTFF; CDR3 DNA: TGTGCCAGCAGCTTAAACCCTAGCGGGAGGGCCGGAACGTTCTTC
V gene: TRBV2; clone size: NA; J gene: TRBJ2-7; D gene: NA; CDR3 protein: CASSETGNFDEQYF; CDR3 DNA: TGTGCCAGCAGTGAAACAGGGAATTTTGACGAGCAGTACTTC
V gene: TRBV9; clone size: NA; J gene: TRBJ2-6; D gene: TRBD2; CDR3 protein: CASSVGGWRTGANVLTF; CDR3 DNA: TGTGCCAGCAGCGTCGGGGGGTGGAGGACTGGGGCCAACGTCCTGACTTTC
V gene: TRBV27; clone size: NA; J gene: TRBJ1-5; D gene: NA; CDR3 protein: CASTSGRGQPQHF; CDR3 DNA: TGTGCCAGCACGTCAGGGCGGGGTCAGCCCCAGCATTTT
V gene: TRBV27; clone size: NA; J gene: TRBJ1-1; D gene: TRBD1; CDR3 protein: CASSLLTGKTEAFF; CDR3 DNA: TGTGCCAGCAGTTTATTGACAGGGAAAACTGAAGCTTTCTTT
V gene: TRBV19; clone size: NA; J gene: TRBJ1-4; D gene: NA; CDR3 protein: CASSGARERNEKLFF; CDR3 DNA: TGTGCCAGTAGTGGTGCTCGGGAGCGAAATGAAAAACTGTTTTTT
V gene: TRBV5-1; clone size: NA; J gene: TRBJ1-2; D gene: TRBD1; CDR3 protein: CASSFLPGTGGAGDGYTF; CDR3 DNA: TGCGCCAGCAGCTTCCTCCCCGGGACAGGGGGCGCCGGGGATGGCTACACCTTC
V gene: TRBV11-2; clone size: once; J gene: TRBJ2-3; D gene: NA; CDR3 protein: CASSLDSLLNTDTQYF; CDR3 DNA: TGTGCCAGCAGCTTAGATTCACTCCTTAACACAGATACGCAGTATTTT
V gene: TRBV7-2; clone size: NA; J gene: TRBJ2-2; D gene: NA; CDR3 protein: CASSRGTRDGELFF; CDR3 DNA: TGTGCCAGCTCAAGGGGAACGAGAGATGGGGAGCTGTTTTTT
V gene: TRBV5-6; clone size: NA; J gene: TRBJ2-2; D gene: NA; CDR3 protein: CASSLGGAAAAGELFF; CDR3 DNA: TGTGCCAGCAGCTTGGGGGGCGCGGCGGCCGCCGGGGAGCTGTTTTTT
V gene: TRBV19; clone size: NA; J gene: TRBJ1-1; D gene: NA; CDR3 protein: CASSTPEGVITEAFF; CDR3 DNA: TGTGCCAGTAGCACCCCCGAGGGAGTCATTACTGAAGCTTTCTTT
V gene: TRBV4-2; clone size: NA; J gene: TRBJ2-7; D gene: NA; CDR3 protein: CASSLGTYEQYF; CDR3 DNA: TGTGCCAGCAGCCTCGGGACATACGAGCAGTACTTC
V gene: TRBV29-1; clone size: NA; J gene: TRBJ2-3; D gene: TRBD2; CDR3 protein: CSVGLAGTDTQYF; CDR3 DNA: TGCAGCGTTGGCCTAGCGGGGACAGATACGCAGTATTTT
V gene: TRBV19; clone size: NA; J gene: TRBJ2-3; D gene: NA; CDR3 protein: CASSIGGGGRTDTQYF; CDR3 DNA: TGTGCCAGTAGTATAGGCGGCGGGGGCCGCACAGATACGCAGTATTTT
V gene: TRBV10-3; clone size: NA; J gene: TRBJ1-3; D gene: TRBD1; CDR3 protein: CAISYDRDNTIYF; CDR3 DNA: TGTGCCATCAGTTACGACAGGGATAACACCATATATTTT
V gene: TRBV5-8; clone size: NA; J gene: TRBJ2-1; D gene: NA; CDR3 protein: CASSLFEVRHLNEQFF; CDR3 DNA: TGTGCCAGCAGCTTGTTTGAGGTCCGTCACCTAAATGAGCAGTTCTTC
V gene: TRBV6-5; clone size: NA; J gene: TRBJ1-1; D gene: NA; CDR3 protein: CASSRYRGNTEAFF; CDR3 DNA: TGTGCCAGCAGCCGATACCGGGGGAACACTGAAGCTTTCTTT
V gene: TRBV6-2/TRBV6-3; clone size: once; J gene: TRBJ1-2; D gene: NA; CDR3 protein: CASSPVGAGYTF; CDR3 DNA: TGTGCCAGCAGTCCGGTGGGAGCTGGCTACACCTTC
V gene: TRBV6-2/TRBV6-3; clone size: NA; J gene: TRBJ2-7; D gene: NA; CDR3 protein: CASSPTGQERYEQYF; CDR3 DNA: TGTGCCAGCAGTCCCACAGGGCAGGAGAGGTACGAGCAGTACTTC
V gene: TRBV13; clone size: NA; J gene: TRBJ2-5; D gene: TRBD1; CDR3 protein: CASSLTQGDQETQYF; CDR3 DNA: TGTGCCAGCAGCTTAACACAGGGGGATCAAGAGACCCAGTACTTC
V gene: TRBV7-3; clone size: NA; J gene: TRBJ2-1; D gene: TRBD1; CDR3 protein: CASSSMGDSEQFF; CDR3 DNA: TGTGCCAGCAGCTCGATGGGGGACAGTGAGCAGTTCTTC
V gene: TRBV5-1; clone size: NA; J gene: TRBJ1-1; D gene: NA; CDR3 protein: CASSLAVREGTEAFF; CDR3 DNA: TGCGCCAGCAGCTTGGCCGTCAGGGAGGGAACTGAAGCTTTCTTT
V gene: TRBV20-1; clone size: few; J gene: TRBJ2-7; D gene: TRBD2; CDR3 protein: CSARRHSGCYF; CDR3 DNA: TGCAGTGCTAGGAGACATAGCGGGTGTTACTTC
V gene: TRBV10-3; clone size: NA; J gene: TRBJ1-4; D gene: NA; CDR3 protein: CAISREQINEKLFF; CDR3 DNA: TGTGCCATCAGCCGGGAACAGATAAATGAAAAACTGTTTTTT
V gene: TRBV5-5; clone size: NA; J gene: TRBJ2-7; D gene: NA; CDR3 protein: CASTPRQGIAYEQYF; CDR3 DNA: TGTGCCAGCACCCCCAGGCAGGGGATAGCCTACGAGCAGTACTTC
V gene: TRBV7-8; clone size: NA; J gene: TRBJ2-7; D gene: NA; CDR3 protein: CASSLPTAGREQYF; CDR3 DNA: TGTGCCAGCAGCTTACCTACCGCAGGGCGCGAGCAGTACTTC
V gene: TRBV2; clone size: NA; J gene: TRBJ2-3; D gene: NA; CDR3 protein: CASSEARDTQYF; CDR3 DNA: TGTGCCAGCAGTGAAGCGAGAGATACGCAGTATTTT
V gene: TRBV2; clone size: once; J gene: TRBJ1-2; D gene: TRBD1; CDR3 protein: CASSELTGVYGYTF; CDR3 DNA: TGTGCCAGCAGTGAGCTGACAGGGGTCTATGGCTACACCTTC
V gene: TRBV29-1; clone size: NA; J gene: TRBJ2-7; D gene: TRBD2; CDR3 protein: CSVEAIAGDGYEQYF; CDR3 DNA: TGCAGCGTTGAAGCTATAGCGGGAGACGGCTACGAGCAGTACTTC
V gene: TRBV11-1; clone size: NA; J gene: TRBJ2-3; D gene: NA; CDR3 protein: CASSLGGTVSDTQYF; CDR3 DNA: TGTGCCAGCAGCTTAGGAGGGACTGTGTCAGATACGCAGTATTTT